Listed below are T cell receptor beta chains from one sample, sequenced in a study of CD8+CD57+ T cells in acquired aplastic anemia. TCRdb redid the calling of the reads with MiXCR, one entry per CDR3 protein. This table holds about 180,000 distinct CDR3 sequences, about half found once. What was sequenced was sorted CD4+, CD8+, or CD8+CD57+ T cells (not recorded which) from PBMCs. These TCRs come from a human donor in good health. The CDR3 runs from the conserved cysteine through the conserved F or W. The D gene is left open where the match is weak. Only some rows state a clone size, as once, few, many or a class for expanded clones.

V gene: TRBV4-1
clone size: .
D gene: TRBD1
J gene: TRBJ1-2
CDR3 DNA: TGCGCCAGCAGCCAAATTGAGGGACAGGGATCCTATGGCTACACCTTC
CDR3 protein: CASSQIEGQGSYGYTF

V gene: TRBV6-1
clone size: .
D gene: .
J gene: TRBJ2-6
CDR3 DNA: TGTGCCAGCAGTGAGGGTGTGTCTGGGGCCAACGTCCTGACTTTC
CDR3 protein: CASSEGVSGANVLTF

V gene: TRBV6-5
clone size: many
D gene: TRBD1
J gene: TRBJ1-3
CDR3 DNA: TGTGCCAGCAGTTTCACAGGGACAGCCTCTGGAAACACCATATATTTT
CDR3 protein: CASSFTGTASGNTIYF

V gene: TRBV29-1
clone size: .
D gene: .
J gene: TRBJ1-1
CDR3 DNA: TGCAGCGTTACGACAGAGAACACTGAAGCTTTCTTT
CDR3 protein: CSVTTENTEAFF

V gene: TRBV25-1
clone size: .
D gene: .
J gene: TRBJ1-2
CDR3 DNA: TGTGCCAGCAGTGAGGTCGGGGTTTATGGCTACACCTTC
CDR3 protein: CASSEVGVYGYTF

V gene: TRBV10-2
clone size: .
D gene: TRBD1
J gene: TRBJ1-1
CDR3 DNA: TGCGCCAGCAGTGAGCCAGGGACAGAAATTAACACTGAAGCTTTCTTT
CDR3 protein: CASSEPGTEINTEAFF

V gene: TRBV24-1
clone size: .
D gene: TRBD1
J gene: TRBJ1-1
CDR3 DNA: TGTGCCACCAAGCAGGGGGGCGACACTGAAGCTTTCTTT
CDR3 protein: CATKQGGDTEAFF

V gene: TRBV11-3
clone size: .
D gene: .
J gene: TRBJ1-1
CDR3 DNA: TGTGCCAGCAGCAGCCAATCGGGCCGGGGCACTGAAGCTTTCTTT
CDR3 protein: CASSSQSGRGTEAFF

V gene: TRBV5-1
clone size: many
D gene: TRBD2
J gene: TRBJ2-1
CDR3 DNA: TGCGCCAGCAGCCAAGGACTAGCGGGACTGGTCTACAATGAGCAGTTCTTC
CDR3 protein: CASSQGLAGLVYNEQFF

V gene: TRBV10-1
clone size: few
D gene: .
J gene: TRBJ1-3
CDR3 DNA: TGCGCCAGCAGGGACAGAGGCTCTGGAAACACCATATATTTT
CDR3 protein: CASRDRGSGNTIYF

V gene: TRBV24-1
clone size: .
D gene: TRBD1
J gene: TRBJ2-3
CDR3 DNA: TGTGCCACCAGCCTGGACAGGGCCGATACGCAGTATTTT
CDR3 protein: CATSLDRADTQYF

V gene: TRBV2
clone size: .
D gene: TRBD1
J gene: TRBJ2-7
CDR3 DNA: TGTGCCAGCAGGATGACAGGGGGCGGGAGTAGCGAGCAGTACTTC
CDR3 protein: CASRMTGGGSSEQYF

V gene: TRBV20-1
clone size: .
D gene: .
J gene: TRBJ2-5
CDR3 DNA: TGCAGTGCTAGCGGGCCCCAAGAGACCCAGTACTTC
CDR3 protein: CSASGPQETQYF

V gene: TRBV11-1
clone size: .
D gene: TRBD2
J gene: TRBJ2-5
CDR3 DNA: TGTGCCAGCAGCCTAGCGGGAGCCATGCATGGAACCCAGTACTTC
CDR3 protein: CASSLAGAMHGTQYF

V gene: TRBV5-6
clone size: .
D gene: .
J gene: TRBJ2-1
CDR3 DNA: TGTGCCAGCAGCCCTCGGGGGACGTCCTACAATGAGCAGTTCTTC
CDR3 protein: CASSPRGTSYNEQFF

V gene: TRBV5-1
clone size: many
D gene: .
J gene: TRBJ1-1
CDR3 DNA: TGCGCCAGCAGCCGGACAGCTACCACTGAAGCTTTCTTT
CDR3 protein: CASSRTATTEAFF

V gene: TRBV11-3
clone size: many
D gene: TRBD1
J gene: TRBJ2-7
CDR3 DNA: TGTGCCAGCAGCTTCAATGACAGGGGACACGAGCAGTACTTC
CDR3 protein: CASSFNDRGHEQYF

V gene: TRBV2
clone size: many
D gene: TRBD1
J gene: TRBJ1-5
CDR3 DNA: TGTGCCAGCCGTAGAATTGGACAGGGTGATTTGCATTTT
CDR3 protein: CASRRIGQGDLHF

V gene: TRBV7-3
clone size: few
D gene: .
J gene: TRBJ2-1
CDR3 DNA: TGTGCCAGCAGCTCCCGGGGGGAGCAGTTCTTC
CDR3 protein: CASSSRGEQFF

V gene: TRBV10-3
clone size: .
D gene: .
J gene: TRBJ2-4
CDR3 DNA: TGTGCCACCACCTTCCTCCGGACAACCAAAAACATTCAGTACTTC
CDR3 protein: CATTFLRTTKNIQYF

V gene: TRBV5-1
clone size: few
D gene: TRBD2
J gene: TRBJ2-7
CDR3 DNA: TGCGCCAGCAGCTTAGGGGGACTAGCCAACTACGAGCAGTACTTC
CDR3 protein: CASSLGGLANYEQYF

V gene: TRBV3-1
clone size: .
D gene: TRBD1
J gene: TRBJ1-1
CDR3 DNA: TGTGCCAGCAGCCAAGCCGGGACAACCTCAGGGGGAGCTTTCTTT
CDR3 protein: CASSQAGTTSGGAFF

V gene: TRBV19
clone size: many
D gene: .
J gene: TRBJ2-5
CDR3 DNA: TGTGCCACCAGGGACTTAGAGACCCAGTACTTC
CDR3 protein: CATRDLETQYF

V gene: TRBV4-1
clone size: many
D gene: .
J gene: TRBJ1-2
CDR3 DNA: TGCGCCAGCAGCCGCCCCGGACAGCGCTATGGCTACACCTTC
CDR3 protein: CASSRPGQRYGYTF

V gene: TRBV15
clone size: .
D gene: .
J gene: TRBJ2-1
CDR3 DNA: TGTGCCACCAGCATTCGGGCCTCCTACAATGAGCAGTTCTTC
CDR3 protein: CATSIRASYNEQFF

V gene: TRBV7-2
clone size: .
D gene: TRBD1
J gene: TRBJ2-7
CDR3 DNA: TGTGCCAGCAGCCCCAGGACAGGGGGCGCCGGGCCCCAGTACTTC
CDR3 protein: CASSPRTGGAGPQYF

V gene: TRBV5-1
clone size: once
D gene: .
J gene: TRBJ2-7
CDR3 DNA: TGCGCCAGCAGCCCCGGGGACGGGAATGAGATGGGGGAGCAGTACTTC
CDR3 protein: CASSPGDGNEMGEQYF

V gene: TRBV24-1
clone size: .
D gene: .
J gene: TRBJ2-3
CDR3 DNA: TGTGCCACCGCCTCGACGGATACGCAGTATTTT
CDR3 protein: CATASTDTQYF

V gene: TRBV6-5
clone size: .
D gene: TRBD2
J gene: TRBJ2-2
CDR3 DNA: TGTGCCAGCAGTTTCGGACTAGCGGGAGTCACCGGGGAGCCGTTTTTT
CDR3 protein: CASSFGLAGVTGEPFF

V gene: TRBV7-9
clone size: many
D gene: .
J gene: TRBJ1-1
CDR3 DNA: TGTGCCAGCAGCCCCTTTTCCGGGGGATTGAACACTGAAGCTTTCTTT
CDR3 protein: CASSPFSGGLNTEAFF

V gene: TRBV12-3/TRBV12-4
clone size: few
D gene: TRBD2
J gene: TRBJ2-7
CDR3 DNA: TGTGCCAGCAGGCGGACCGGGACTATGAGCGAGCAGTACTTC
CDR3 protein: CASRRTGTMSEQYF

V gene: TRBV20-1
clone size: .
D gene: TRBD1
J gene: TRBJ2-7
CDR3 DNA: TGCAGTGCTAGGGGGACAGGGGATATCTACGAGCAGTACTTC
CDR3 protein: CSARGTGDIYEQYF

V gene: TRBV19
clone size: .
D gene: TRBD1
J gene: TRBJ1-6
CDR3 DNA: TGTGCCAGTAGTACCAACAGGGGGAATTCACCCCTCCACTTT
CDR3 protein: CASSTNRGNSPLHF

V gene: TRBV7-6
clone size: .
D gene: TRBD1
J gene: TRBJ2-7
CDR3 DNA: TGTGCCAGCAGCTTAGGTACAGGGGGATTATACGAGCAGTACTTC
CDR3 protein: CASSLGTGGLYEQYF

V gene: TRBV11-2
clone size: .
D gene: TRBD1
J gene: TRBJ1-4
CDR3 DNA: TGTGCCAGCAGCTTAGGCCTGACAGGGGTGGAGGAAAAACTGTTTTTT
CDR3 protein: CASSLGLTGVEEKLFF

V gene: TRBV7-2
clone size: few
D gene: .
J gene: TRBJ1-1
CDR3 DNA: TGTGCCAGCAGCTCACCGGGAGCGAGGGACACTGAAGCTTTCTTT
CDR3 protein: CASSSPGARDTEAFF

V gene: TRBV10-3
clone size: .
D gene: TRBD1
J gene: TRBJ2-1
CDR3 DNA: TGTGCCATCAGTGCTTCTGACAGGGAAGGTGAGCAGTTCTTC
CDR3 protein: CAISASDREGEQFF

V gene: TRBV7-3
clone size: .
D gene: .
J gene: TRBJ2-3
CDR3 DNA: TGTGCCAGCAGCTTAACAAGATTTGATACGCAGTATTTT
CDR3 protein: CASSLTRFDTQYF

V gene: TRBV10-2
clone size: once
D gene: .
J gene: TRBJ2-3
CDR3 DNA: TGCGCCAGCAGTGAGTCGAGGTCCGCTAGCACAGATACGCAGTATTTT
CDR3 protein: CASSESRSASTDTQYF

V gene: TRBV14
clone size: once
D gene: TRBD2
J gene: TRBJ2-7
CDR3 DNA: TGTGCCAGCAGCTTGGGAAGGGCTAGCGGGGGTGGCGAGCAGTACTTC
CDR3 protein: CASSLGRASGGGEQYF

V gene: TRBV5-5
clone size: .
D gene: .
J gene: TRBJ1-4
CDR3 DNA: TGTGCCAGCAGCCCGAAGCCCGGGTATGAAAAACTGTTTTTT
CDR3 protein: CASSPKPGYEKLFF

V gene: TRBV2
clone size: .
D gene: TRBD2
J gene: TRBJ2-2
CDR3 DNA: TGTGCCAGCAGCACTAGCGGGAGTGCCGGGGAGCTGTTTTTT
CDR3 protein: CASSTSGSAGELFF

V gene: TRBV29-1
clone size: .
D gene: .
J gene: TRBJ1-2
CDR3 DNA: TGCAGCGTTGAAGACGGACACGAAGGCTACACCTTC
CDR3 protein: CSVEDGHEGYTF

V gene: TRBV5-1
clone size: .
D gene: .
J gene: TRBJ2-7
CDR3 DNA: TGCGCCAGCAGCGTAGGGGTGGCGACTGGCGAGCAGTACTTC
CDR3 protein: CASSVGVATGEQYF

V gene: TRBV7-2
clone size: .
D gene: .
J gene: TRBJ2-1
CDR3 DNA: TGTGCCAGCAGCTTAAGTCCGGGGGAGCAGTTCTTC
CDR3 protein: CASSLSPGEQFF